This T cell receptor beta chain derives from a study of radiotherapy plus CTLA-4 blockade in lung cancer. The overall study: The study recorded objective responses in 18% of patients and disease control in around 33%.

V was pared by 2 bases and J by 6 bases, with 10 bases between. This CDR3 has 14 residues. CDR1 is KGHSH, CDR2 LQKENI, per germline. People whose metastatic non-small-cell lung cancer was chemo-refractory got focal radiation along with CTLA-4 blockade by ipilimumab. General study points: Some TCR clones had been derived from tumors. These clones expanded in peripheral blood after radiotherapy plus ipilimumab. Early clone dynamics of blood T cells, plus interferon-beta, reportedly predicted response best.

Assay: immunoSEQ multiplex PCR; the TCRdb copy retains only in-frame clones and omits some. The sample consists of some 87,000 clones, about 80% of them appearing once. This clone was observed a handful of times. Its specificity is not known. V is TRBV18 and J is TRBJ1-4, with a possible D match to TRBD1 (5 bases). Here the sequenced sample was peripheral blood, taken from a patient treated with radiotherapy plus ipilimumab. This receptor was identified in a human donor with non-small cell lung cancer that progressed on radiotherapy plus ipilimumab. The CDR3 DNA is TGTGCCAGCTCACCAGGGGCGGGCGATGAAAAACTGTTTTTT. Its protein is CASSPGAGDEKLFF.